This T cell receptor beta chain is from a study of blood T cells in healthy people across ages. It was with a sample-barcoded 5' primer and a J-beta primer mix that a second PCR of about 7 to 12 cycles was run. TCRdb re-called the 5' RACE reads with MiXCR, one entry per CDR3 protein. The profile shows hundreds of thousands of distinct CDR3 sequences, about half of them singletons. The CDR3 contains 15 residues. CDR1 MNHEY and CDR2 SMNVEV come from the germline V gene (reference sequence). V lost 0 bases, J lost 1 base, and 8 bases lay in between. They isolated at least 7 million PBMCs from each sample.

The J gene is TRBJ2-3, the V gene TRBV27; D call uncertain. The sample taken for sequencing was blood. This TCR was sampled from a woman aged 55-70 years in good health. CDR3 sequence: CASSLSGIRTDTQYF. For the CDR3, the DNA is TGTGCCAGCAGTTTATCGGGTATACGCACAGATACGCAGTATTTT.